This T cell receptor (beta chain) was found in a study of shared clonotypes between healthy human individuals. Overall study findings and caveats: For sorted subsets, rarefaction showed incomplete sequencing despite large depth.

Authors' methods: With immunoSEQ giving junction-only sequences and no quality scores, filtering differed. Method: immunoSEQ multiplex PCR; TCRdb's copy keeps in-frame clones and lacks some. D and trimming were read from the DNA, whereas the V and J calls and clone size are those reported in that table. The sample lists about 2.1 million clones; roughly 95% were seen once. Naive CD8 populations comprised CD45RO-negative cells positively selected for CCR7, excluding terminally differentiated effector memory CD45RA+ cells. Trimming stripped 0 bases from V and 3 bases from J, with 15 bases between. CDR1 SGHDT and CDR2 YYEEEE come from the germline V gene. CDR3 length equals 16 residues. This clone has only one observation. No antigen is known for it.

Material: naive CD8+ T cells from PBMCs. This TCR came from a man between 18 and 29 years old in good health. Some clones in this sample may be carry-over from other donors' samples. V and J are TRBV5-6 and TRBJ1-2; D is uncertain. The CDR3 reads CASSLVFEGIDYGYTF. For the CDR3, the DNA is TGTGCCAGCAGCTTGGTTTTCGAGGGTATCGACTATGGCTACACCTTC.